These 32 T cell receptor beta chains were sequenced from one sample in a study of CD8+ T cells in alopecia areata. Extracted RNA was reverse transcribed, and the resulting cDNA served as sequencing template. TCRdb's table, derived via immunoSEQ multiplex PCR, lists solely in-frame clones and lacks some. The table includes about 130,000 clones, around 49% detected once. The starting material was CD8+ T cells sorted from blood, obtained at week 0. These receptors all come from a human donor with alopecia areata.

The chain is built from TRBV29-1 and TRBJ1-1, with 7 bases that match TRBD1. Per germline, CDR1 SQVTM and CDR2 ANQGSEA. The junction had 6 bases not matched to a gene; V was cut back by 4 bases and J by 1 base. This CDR3 has 14 residues. The CDR3: CSVAQGGTNTEAFF. The CDR3 DNA follows: TGCAGCGTTGCCCAGGGGGGTACGAACACTGAAGCTTTCTTT.

The chain joins TRBV27 to TRBJ2-7; 7 bases match TRBD2. Germline CDR1 is MNHEY and CDR2 is SMNVEV (reference sequence). The CDR3 runs to 14 residues. V gave up 8 bases and J gave up 3 bases; unmatched junction bases: 10. As DNA, the CDR3 is TGTGCCAGCGGGAGAGCGGGGACTCACTACGAGCAGTACTTC. This encodes CASGRAGTHYEQYF.

The chain couples TRBV25-1 to TRBJ1-5; D not resolved. Germline assignment: CDR1 MGHDK and CDR2 SYGVNS. The V end lost 3 bases, the J end lost 4 bases, and 7 bases lay between the germline ends. The CDR3 length is 13 residues. The CDR3 sequence is CASSEVGNQPQHF. DNA of the CDR3: TGTGCCAGCAGTGAGGTGGGTAATCAGCCCCAGCATTTT.

As regards this clone: At one of its ends the junction is not consistent with the germline gene, which may arise from a read error. CDR3 loop: CASSQDGTFVYNEQFF. DNA of the CDR3: TGTGCCAGCAGCCAGGACGGGACTTTCGTCTACAATGAGCAGTTCTTC. The J gene is TRBJ2-1, the V gene TRBV4-1; TRBD2 might be the D (6 bases). Germline V gene data show CDR1 as MGHRA and CDR2 as YSYEKL. CDR3 length equals 16 residues.

The chain recombines TRBV30 with TRBJ1-2; D is possibly TRBD1 (5 bases). CDR3 length: 13 residues. V lost 4 bases to trimming and J lost 7 bases, with 16 bases between them. Germline loops: CDR1 GTSNPN, CDR2 SVGIG (reference sequence). CDR3 protein: CAWMGLKTTGYTF. CDR3 bases: TGTGCCTGGATGGGACTAAAGACGACTGGCTACACCTTC.

The V call is TRBV7-9, the J call TRBJ1-5, with D unresolved. The CDR3 is 14 residues long. V was shortened by 11 bases and J by 2 bases, with 16 bases between the two germline ends. Germline CDR1 is SEHNR and CDR2 is FQNEAQ (reference sequence). CDR3 sequence (DNA): TGTGCCTCCGGCTGGGGAAGCGGCAATCAGCCCCAGCATTTT. Translating it yields CASGWGSGNQPQHF.

The J gene is TRBJ2-5, the V gene TRBV14; no definite D call. The germline V gene has CDR1 SGHDN and CDR2 FVKESK. V lost 1 base and J 4 bases, leaving 13 bases between the germline ends. The CDR3 spans 15 residues. The CDR3 sequence: CASSQGSHTIETQYF. For the CDR3, the DNA is TGTGCCAGCAGCCAAGGGTCACATACTATAGAGACCCAGTACTTC.

This clone has only a few counts. This chain links TRBV19 with TRBJ1-1; D possibly corresponds to TRBD1 (5 bases). The CDR3 has 11 residues. Germline assignment: CDR1 LNHDA and CDR2 SQIVND (reference sequence). V lost 10 bases and J lost 0, with 6 bases in between. As DNA, the CDR3 is TGTGCCACGGGACTGAACACTGAAGCTTTCTTT. Protein product: CATGLNTEAFF. The complete variable domain, with remaining parts taken from reference TRBV19 and TRBJ1-1, reads DGGITQSPKYLFRKEGQNVTLSCEQNLNHDAMYWYRQDPGQGLRLIYYSQIVNDFQKGDIAEGYSVSREKKESFPLTVTSAQKNPTAFYLCATGLNTEAFFGQGTRLTVV.

The chain couples TRBV2 to TRBJ1-2; D not certain. The CDR3 is 16 residues long. V gave up 3 bases and J gave up 3 bases, with 17 bases separating them. Germline lookup yields CDR1 SNHLY and CDR2 FYNNEI. The CDR3 region has the DNA TGTGCCAGCAGTGACACTCTTGACGGATATCACTATGGCTACACCTTC. Translated: CASSDTLDGYHYGYTF.

The chain couples TRBV29-1 to TRBJ2-7; D could derive from TRBD1 or TRBD2 (5 bases each). The CDR3 extends over 14 amino acids. Deletions cut 7 bases from V and 2 bases from J, with 18 bases between. Germline CDR1 reads SQVTM; CDR2 reads ANQGSEA. The CDR3 nucleotides are TGCAGCGCGCGAGATCCCGGGACCACCTACGAGCAGTACTTC. Its translation is CSARDPGTTYEQYF.

This clone was recorded only once. The chain links TRBV13 to TRBJ1-1, with D perhaps TRBD1 (6 bases). Trimming took off 5 bases at V and 1 base at J, with 14 bases between the two ends. CDR3 length: 15 residues. Looked up from germline, CDR1 is PRHDT and CDR2 is FYEKMQ (reference sequence). This chain's CDR3 is CASSEAGHANTEAFF. The CDR3 DNA reads TGTGCCAGCAGCGAAGCGGGACACGCGAACACTGAAGCTTTCTTT.

CDR3 sequence reads: CASSFTGGTYEQYF. In nucleotides, the CDR3 is TGTGCCAGCAGCTTTACCGGCGGGACCTACGAGCAGTACTTC. This chain links TRBV13 with TRBJ2-7; D is possibly TRBD2 (6 bases). This CDR3 has 14 residues. V gave up 3 bases and J gave up 2 bases, with 11 bases separating them. The germline CDR1 and CDR2 sequences are PRHDT and FYEKMQ (reference sequence).

DNA of the CDR3: TGTGCCAGCAGCTTACAGGGGGGCTACCAAGAGACCCAGTACTTC. It codes for CASSLQGGYQETQYF. The V gene is TRBV7-3, the J gene TRBJ2-5; tentatively, D is TRBD1 (7 bases). Trimming removed 2 bases at V and 0 bases at J, with 10 bases between. CDR3 size: 15 residues. CDR1 SGHTA and CDR2 FQGTGA come from the germline V gene.

J is TRBJ2-7 and V is TRBV9; 7 positions match TRBD2. Germline V CDR1 and CDR2: SGDLS, YYNGEE. Trimming removed 0 bases from V and 2 bases from J; junction bases left unmatched: 5. The CDR3 has 15 residues. The CDR3 here is CASSVGSGRTYEQYF. The DNA for the CDR3 is TGTGCCAGCAGCGTAGGTAGCGGGCGAACCTACGAGCAGTACTTC.

The V gene is TRBV5-1, the J gene TRBJ2-1; 9 bases fit TRBD2. This CDR3 contains 16 residues. Trimming removed 0 bases from V and 5 bases from J; junction bases left unmatched: 6. Germline V gives CDR1 SGHRS, CDR2 YFSETQ. In nucleotides, the CDR3 is TGCGCCAGCAGCTTGGATGTAGCGGGGGAAAACAATGAGCAGTTCTTC. This gives the protein CASSLDVAGENNEQFF.

The chain employs TRBV29-1 and TRBJ1-4, with D maybe TRBD1 (5 bases). Trimming removed 4 bases at V and 6 bases at J, with 21 bases between. The CDR3 covers 16 residues. Germline V CDR1 and CDR2: SQVTM, ANQGSEA. CDR3 sequence reads: CSVVAFGGGLDEKLFF. DNA of the CDR3: TGCAGCGTTGTCGCCTTCGGGGGGGGACTGGATGAAAAACTGTTTTTT.

Only a few counts were recorded for this clone. The chain employs TRBV5-4 and TRBJ2-7; D not certain. Deletions cut 4 bases from V and 3 bases from J, with 8 bases between. The V gene's germline CDR1 is SGHNT and CDR2 YYREEE (reference sequence). The CDR3 extends over 12 amino acids. The CDR3 is CASSPDGYEQYF. The CDR3 DNA reads as TGTGCCAGCAGCCCGGACGGCTACGAGCAGTACTTC. Together with reference TRBV5-4 and TRBJ2-7, the CDR3 gives the full variable domain: ETGVTQSPTHLIKTRGQQVTLRCSSQSGHNTVSWYQQALGQGPQFIFQYYREEENGRGNFPPRFSGLQFPNYSSELNVNALELDDSALYLCASSPDGYEQYFGPGTRLTVT.

The rearrangement links TRBV5-1 to TRBJ1-6, with TRBD1 matching 7 bases. From germline, CDR1 is SGHRS and CDR2 YFSETQ. V shed 1 base, J shed 8 bases, and the junction held 9 bases outside the gene matches. The CDR3 runs 16 residues. This CDR3 is CASSLYRQGTDSPLHF. The CDR3 DNA reads as TGCGCCAGCAGCTTGTACCGACAGGGTACCGATTCACCCCTCCACTTT.

This clone has only a few counts. The rearrangement uses TRBV5-4 and TRBJ1-5, with unresolved D. CDR3 length: 13 residues. CDR1 is SGHNT and CDR2 is YYREEE in the germline V gene (reference sequence). V was shortened by 0 bases and J by 5 bases, with 6 bases between the two germline ends. Written as DNA, the CDR3 is TGTGCCAGCAGCTTGGAGTTAGATCAGCCCCAGCATTTT. This codes for CASSLELDQPQHF.

V gene TRBV27 combines with J gene TRBJ1-2; perhaps TRBD1 as D (5 bases). The V and J ends lost 0 bases and 6 bases respectively, with 11 bases between them. The CDR3 length is 14 residues. CDR1 is MNHEY and CDR2 is SMNVEV in the germline V gene (reference sequence). The CDR3 nucleotides read TGTGCCAGCAGTTTATCGGGGCCAGCGGATGGCTACACCTTC. Encoded protein: CASSLSGPADGYTF.

The table lists this clone with a few counts. V usage is TRBV18 and J usage is TRBJ2-5, with D tentatively TRBD1 or TRBD2 (5 bases each). Trimming took off 2 bases at V and 3 bases at J, with 16 bases between the two ends. The CDR3 runs to 16 residues. The germline CDR1 and CDR2 sequences are KGHSH and LQKENI. The CDR3 sequence: CASSPIRDRIKETQYF. CDR3 nucleotide sequence: TGTGCCAGCTCACCAATCCGGGACCGAATAAAAGAGACCCAGTACTTC.

The chain employs TRBV4-1 and TRBJ2-7, with D possibly TRBD2 on 5 matching bases. The CDR3 runs 14 residues. Germline CDR1 is MGHRA and CDR2 is YSYEKL. V lost 1 base and J 6 bases, leaving 13 bases between the germline ends. CDR3 nucleotides: TGCGCCAGCAGCCAAGGGGAGAAACTCTCCGAGCAGTACTTC. It specifies CASSQGEKLSEQYF.

The CDR3 is CASSPPGQSFYGYTF. The CDR3 coding sequence is TGTGCCAGCAGCCCGCCCGGACAATCTTTCTATGGCTACACCTTC. The chain has TRBV9 and TRBJ1-2; TRBD1 is a possible D gene (5 bases). Germline V gene sequence: CDR1 SGDLS, CDR2 YYNGEE. CDR3 size: 15 residues. With 4 bases removed from V and 4 bases from J, the gap between germline ends came to 17 bases.

This sequence joins TRBV2 and TRBJ1-1; 7 bases fit TRBD1. V shed 0 bases, J shed 2 bases, and the junction held 3 bases outside the gene matches. CDR3 length equals 15 residues. Germline V lookup: CDR1 SNHLY, CDR2 FYNNEI. CDR3: CASSEAYRGNTEAFF. CDR3 DNA: TGTGCCAGCAGTGAAGCGTACAGGGGCAACACTGAAGCTTTCTTT.

The rearrangement links TRBV15 to TRBJ2-7; tentatively, D is TRBD2 (7 bases). CDR3 length equals 14 residues. Germline CDR1 and CDR2: LNHNV and YYDKDF (reference sequence). With 0 bases removed from V and 5 bases from J, the gap between germline ends came to 11 bases. The CDR3 protein is CATSRDRGAHEQYF. The CDR3 region has the DNA TGTGCCACCAGCAGAGATCGGGGGGCCCACGAGCAGTACTTC. Full variable domain (remainder filled in from reference TRBV15 and TRBJ2-7): DAMVIQNPRYQVTQFGKPVTLSCSQTLNHNVMYWYQQKSSQAPKLLFHYYDKDFNNEADTPDNFQSRRPNTSFCFLDIRSPGLGDTAMYLCATSRDRGAHEQYFGPGTRLTVT.

The rearrangement uses TRBV30 and TRBJ1-2; D gene uncertain. Germline CDR1 and CDR2: GTSNPN and SVGIG (reference sequence). This CDR3 spans 12 amino acids. The V gene lost 5 bases and the J gene lost 4 bases, with 11 bases spanning the gap. CDR3 sequence reads: CAWLDVAYGYTF. The CDR3 bases are TGTGCCTGGTTGGACGTGGCCTATGGCTACACCTTC.

The chain has TRBV13 and TRBJ2-7; a weak D match, TRBD2 (7 bases). The V end lost 5 bases, the J end lost 6 bases, and 20 bases lay between the germline ends. Per germline, CDR1 PRHDT and CDR2 FYEKMQ (reference sequence). The CDR3 has 15 residues. CDR3 in DNA: TGTGCCAGCAGCCTCTGGGGGGGGCTGAGTCTCGAGCAGTACTTC. Its protein is CASSLWGGLSLEQYF.

The chain employs TRBV9 and TRBJ1-1; 8 positions match TRBD1. This CDR3 region has 15 residues. Germline CDR1 and CDR2: SGDLS and YYNGEE. The trim removed 3 bases at V and 6 bases at J, leaving 10 bases unmatched. The CDR3 sequence is CASSGSTGDLAEAFF. The DNA of the CDR3 is TGTGCCAGCAGCGGGTCGACAGGGGATCTCGCTGAAGCTTTCTTT.

This chain links TRBV15 with TRBJ2-1; D is undetermined. Germline CDR1 reads LNHNV; CDR2 reads YYDKDF (reference sequence). V was clipped by 0 bases and J by 4 bases, with 7 bases between them. This CDR3 contains 14 residues. The CDR3 is CATSRDWAYNEQFF. The CDR3 bases are TGTGCCACCAGCAGAGACTGGGCGTACAATGAGCAGTTCTTC.

This rearrangement joins TRBV30 to TRBJ1-1; tentatively, D is TRBD1 (6 bases). V was cut by 2 bases and J by 5 bases, with 12 bases left in between. The V gene's germline CDR1 is GTSNPN and CDR2 SVGIG (reference sequence). CDR3 length equals 13 residues. In nucleotides, the CDR3 is TGTGCCTGGAGTATACAGGGAGAGACTGAAGCTTTCTTT. The encoded protein is CAWSIQGETEAFF.

As concerns this clone: An end of the junction differs from the germline gene, which may be a read error. The genes are TRBV7-8 and TRBJ2-4, with D uncertain. This CDR3 has 13 residues. Germline loops: CDR1 SGHVS, CDR2 FQNEAQ. CDR3: CASSLVGKNIQYF. The CDR3 nucleotides read TGTGCCAGCAGTTTAGTAGGCAAAAACATTCAGTACTTC.

The chain couples TRBV13 to TRBJ2-7; D assignment may be TRBD1 or TRBD2 (5 bases each). Trimming shortened V by 5 bases and J by 6 bases, and 20 bases separated the two germline ends. Germline V gene data show CDR1 as PRHDT and CDR2 as FYEKMQ (reference sequence). There are 15 residues in the CDR3. DNA for the CDR3: TGTGCCAGCAGCCACCGACCGGGACCCCAGGGCGAGCAGTACTTC. Translation: CASSHRPGPQGEQYF.